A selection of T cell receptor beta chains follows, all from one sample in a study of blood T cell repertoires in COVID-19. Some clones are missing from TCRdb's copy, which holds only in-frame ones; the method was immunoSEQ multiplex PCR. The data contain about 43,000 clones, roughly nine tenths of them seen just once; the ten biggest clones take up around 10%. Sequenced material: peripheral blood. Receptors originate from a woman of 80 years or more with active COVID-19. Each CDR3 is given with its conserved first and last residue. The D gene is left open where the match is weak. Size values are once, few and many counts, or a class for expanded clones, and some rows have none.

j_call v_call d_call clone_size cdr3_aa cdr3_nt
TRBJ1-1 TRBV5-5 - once CASRKQGRDTEAFF TGTGCCAGCAGGAAACAGGGTAGGGACACTGAAGCTTTCTTT
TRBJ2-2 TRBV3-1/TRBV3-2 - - CASSGLLNTGELFF TGTGCCAGCAGCGGACTATTAAACACCGGGGAGCTGTTTTTT
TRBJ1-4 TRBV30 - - CAWSVRGGDEKLFF TGTGCCTGGAGTGTACGGGGGGGTGATGAAAAACTGTTTTTT
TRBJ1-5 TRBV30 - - CAWSDEGIQGPQHF TGTGCCTGGAGTGACGAGGGGATACAGGGGCCCCAGCATTTT
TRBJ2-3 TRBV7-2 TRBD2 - CASSIGSGIRTDTQYF TGTGCCAGCAGCATCGGAAGCGGGATTCGCACAGATACGCAGTATTTT
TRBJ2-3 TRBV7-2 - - CASSLVAGTDTQYF TGTGCCAGCAGCTTAGTCGCGGGGACAGATACGCAGTATTTT
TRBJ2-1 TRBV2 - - CASSEEGAHYNEQFF TGTGCCAGCAGTGAGGAGGGGGCCCACTACAATGAGCAGTTCTTC
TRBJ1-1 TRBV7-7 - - CTSGRGTEAFF TGCACCTCAGGGAGGGGCACTGAAGCTTTCTTT
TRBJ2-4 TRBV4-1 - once CASSPPGGSGIIQYF TGCGCCAGCAGCCCACCTGGGGGGAGTGGGATCATTCAGTACTTC
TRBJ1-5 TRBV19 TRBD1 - CASSIGDRGRGNQPQHF TGTGCCAGTAGTATAGGGGACAGGGGAAGAGGCAATCAGCCCCAGCATTTT
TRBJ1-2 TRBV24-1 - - CATSDPSGVEGYTF TGTGCCACCAGTGATCCGTCAGGGGTTGAAGGCTACACCTTC
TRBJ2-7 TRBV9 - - CASSVGGTYEQYF TGTGCCAGCAGCGTAGGCGGCACCTACGAGCAGTACTTC
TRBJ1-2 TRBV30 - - CAWSPRRYGYTF TGTGCCTGGAGTCCCAGGCGCTATGGCTACACCTTC
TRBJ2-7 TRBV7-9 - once CASSSDSPLSSYEQYF TGTGCCAGCAGCTCGGACAGCCCCTTAAGCTCCTACGAGCAGTACTTC
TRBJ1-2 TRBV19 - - CASSIHSRVRDTDEGYTF TGTGCCAGTAGTATTCATTCCCGGGTACGGGACACCGACGAAGGCTACACCTTC
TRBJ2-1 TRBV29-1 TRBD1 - CSVSTGADNEQFF TGCAGCGTTTCGACAGGGGCTGACAATGAGCAGTTCTTC
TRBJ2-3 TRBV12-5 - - CASGRDTSNTQYF TGTGCTAGTGGCCGAGACACTTCAAATACGCAGTATTTT
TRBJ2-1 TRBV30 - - CAWARGGTYNEQFF TGTGCCTGGGCCCGAGGGGGAACCTACAATGAGCAGTTCTTC
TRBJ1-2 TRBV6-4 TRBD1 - CASSGNPGQGTYGYTF TGTGCCAGCAGTGGGAACCCGGGACAGGGGACCTATGGCTACACCTTC
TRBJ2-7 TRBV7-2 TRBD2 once CASSFFALTSGGALYF TGTGCCAGCAGCTTTTTCGCCCTAACTAGCGGGGGGGCATTGTACTTC
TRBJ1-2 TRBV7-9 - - CASSLERNYGYTF TGTGCCAGCAGCTTAGAACGGAACTATGGCTACACCTTC
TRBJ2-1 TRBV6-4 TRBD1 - CASSTDRGPYNEQFF TGTGCCAGCAGTACCGACAGGGGACCATACAATGAGCAGTTCTTC
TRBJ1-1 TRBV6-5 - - CASSYSQMNTEAFF TGTGCCAGCAGTTACTCCCAAATGAACACTGAAGCTTTCTTT
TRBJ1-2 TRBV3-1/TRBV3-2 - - CASSQQTGGNYGYTF TGTGCCAGCAGCCAGCAGACGGGGGGGAACTATGGCTACACCTTC
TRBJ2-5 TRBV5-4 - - CASSAARAQETQYF TGTGCCAGCAGCGCGGCCAGGGCCCAAGAGACCCAGTACTTC
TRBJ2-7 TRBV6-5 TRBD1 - CASESAGTGPYEQYF TGTGCCAGCGAAAGCGCCGGGACAGGGCCTTACGAGCAGTACTTC
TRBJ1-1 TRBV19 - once CASSIQGRGTEAFF TGTGCCAGTAGTATCCAGGGGCGAGGCACTGAAGCTTTCTTT
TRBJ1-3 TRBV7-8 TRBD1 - CASSPRMGTGSGNTIYF TGTGCCAGCAGCCCGCGGATGGGGACAGGGAGTGGAAACACCATATATTTT
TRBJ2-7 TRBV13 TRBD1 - CASRRDRGEQYF TGTGCCAGCAGAAGGGACAGGGGCGAGCAGTACTTC
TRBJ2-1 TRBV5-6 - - CASSLWGGAKDEQFF TGTGCCAGCAGCTTGTGGGGGGGCGCTAAGGATGAGCAGTTCTTC
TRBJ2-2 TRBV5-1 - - CASSLVLDTGELFF TGCGCCAGCAGCTTGGTACTAGACACCGGGGAGCTGTTTTTT
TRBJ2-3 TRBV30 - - CAWSVRGDTQYF TGTGCCTGGAGTGTAAGGGGGGATACGCAGTATTTT
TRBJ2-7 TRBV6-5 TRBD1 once CASSKTGGSYEQYF TGTGCCAGCAGCAAGACAGGGGGGTCCTACGAGCAGTACTTC
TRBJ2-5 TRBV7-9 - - CASTGGGQGETQYF TGTGCCAGCACCGGGGGGGGACAGGGAGAGACCCAGTACTTC
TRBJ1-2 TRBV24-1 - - CATSDSGMNANYGYTF TGTGCCACCAGTGATTCGGGGATGAACGCGAACTATGGCTACACCTTC
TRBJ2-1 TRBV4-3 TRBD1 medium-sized CASSPRTGRIQFF TGCGCCAGCAGCCCCCGGACAGGGAGGATTCAGTTCTTC
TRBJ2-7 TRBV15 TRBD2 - CATSRRGAYEQYF TGTGCCACCAGCAGGCGGGGGGCTTACGAGCAGTACTTC
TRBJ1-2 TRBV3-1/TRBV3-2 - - CASSQGRHYGYTF TGTGCCAGCAGCCAAGGGCGGCACTATGGCTACACCTTC
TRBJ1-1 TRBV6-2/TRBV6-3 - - CASSRTSIKNTEAFF TGTGCCAGCAGTCGGACTTCCATCAAGAACACTGAAGCTTTCTTT
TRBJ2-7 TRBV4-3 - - CASSQVFEGRGFGEQYF TGCGCCAGCAGCCAAGTATTTGAGGGCAGGGGATTCGGCGAGCAGTACTTC
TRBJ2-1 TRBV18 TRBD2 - CATTSANNEQFF TGTGCCACAACTAGCGCGAACAATGAGCAGTTCTTC
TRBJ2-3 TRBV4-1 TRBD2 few CASSQLSGGHTDTQYF TGCGCCAGCAGCCAACTAAGCGGGGGGCACACAGATACGCAGTATTTT
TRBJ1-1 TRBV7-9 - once CASTLDSVNTEAFF TGTGCCAGCACCCTAGACAGCGTGAACACTGAAGCTTTCTTT
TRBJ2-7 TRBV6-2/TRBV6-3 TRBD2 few CASSYIASGKNEQYF TGTGCCAGCAGTTACATAGCTAGCGGTAAGAACGAGCAGTACTTC
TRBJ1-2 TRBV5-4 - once CASSSPLGGNEGYTF TGTGCCAGCAGCTCCCCCCTCGGGGGGAATGAAGGCTACACCTTC
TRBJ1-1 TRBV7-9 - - CASSLVQDSEAFF TGTGCCAGCAGCTTAGTTCAGGATTCTGAAGCTTTCTTT
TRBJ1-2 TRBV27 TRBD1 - CASRKDRLHYGYTF TGTGCCAGCAGAAAGGACAGGTTGCACTATGGCTACACCTTC
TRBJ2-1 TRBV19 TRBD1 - CASSKRTGTGDYNEQFF TGTGCCAGTAGTAAACGAACCGGGACAGGGGACTACAATGAGCAGTTCTTC
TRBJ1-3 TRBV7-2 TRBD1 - CASSETGIGNTIYF TGTGCCAGCAGCGAGACAGGGATAGGAAACACCATATATTTT
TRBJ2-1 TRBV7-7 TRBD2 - CASSMRLAGGPDEQFF TGTGCCAGCAGCATGCGACTAGCGGGGGGGCCCGATGAGCAGTTCTTC
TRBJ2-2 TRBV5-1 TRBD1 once CASSLGQGNTGELFF TGCGCCAGCAGCCTAGGACAGGGGAACACCGGGGAGCTGTTTTTT
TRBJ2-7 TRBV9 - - CASSVAWTGEQYF TGTGCCAGCAGCGTAGCTTGGACTGGCGAGCAGTACTTC
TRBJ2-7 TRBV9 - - CASSSRQETYEQYF TGTGCCAGCAGCTCCAGACAGGAAACCTACGAGCAGTACTTC